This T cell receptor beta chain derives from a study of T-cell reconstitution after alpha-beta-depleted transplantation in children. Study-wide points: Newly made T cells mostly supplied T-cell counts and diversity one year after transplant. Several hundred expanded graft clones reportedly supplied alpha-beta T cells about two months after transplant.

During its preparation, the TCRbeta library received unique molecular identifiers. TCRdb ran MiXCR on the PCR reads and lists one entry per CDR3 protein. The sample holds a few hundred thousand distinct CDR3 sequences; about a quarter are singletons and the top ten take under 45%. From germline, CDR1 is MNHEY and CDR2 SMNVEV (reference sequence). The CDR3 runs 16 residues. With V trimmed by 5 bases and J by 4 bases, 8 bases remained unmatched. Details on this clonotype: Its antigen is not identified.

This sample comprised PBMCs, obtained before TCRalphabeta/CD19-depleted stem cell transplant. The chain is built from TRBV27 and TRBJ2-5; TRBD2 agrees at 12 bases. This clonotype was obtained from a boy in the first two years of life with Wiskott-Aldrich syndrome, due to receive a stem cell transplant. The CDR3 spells CASSPRLAGAGETQYF. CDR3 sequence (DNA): TGTGCCAGCAGTCCGCGACTAGCGGGAGCCGGAGAGACCCAGTACTTC.